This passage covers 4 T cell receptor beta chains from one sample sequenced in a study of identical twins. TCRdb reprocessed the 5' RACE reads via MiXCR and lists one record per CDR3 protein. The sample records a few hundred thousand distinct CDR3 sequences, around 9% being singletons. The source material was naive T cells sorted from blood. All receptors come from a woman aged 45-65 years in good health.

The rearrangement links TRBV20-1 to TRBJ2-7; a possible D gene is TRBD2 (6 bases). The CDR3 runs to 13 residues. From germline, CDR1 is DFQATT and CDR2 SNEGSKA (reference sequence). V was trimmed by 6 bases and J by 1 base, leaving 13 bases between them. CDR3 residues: CSAPRGRSYEQYV. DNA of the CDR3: TGCAGTGCCCCCCGGGGGAGATCCTACGAGCAGTACGTC.

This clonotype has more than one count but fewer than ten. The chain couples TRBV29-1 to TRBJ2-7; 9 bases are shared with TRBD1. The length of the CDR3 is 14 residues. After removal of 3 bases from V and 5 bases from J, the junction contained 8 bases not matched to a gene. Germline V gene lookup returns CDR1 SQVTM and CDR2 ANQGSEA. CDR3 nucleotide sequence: TGCAGCGTTGAGTTGGGACAGGGAGTACACGAGCAGTACTTC. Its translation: CSVELGQGVHEQYF.

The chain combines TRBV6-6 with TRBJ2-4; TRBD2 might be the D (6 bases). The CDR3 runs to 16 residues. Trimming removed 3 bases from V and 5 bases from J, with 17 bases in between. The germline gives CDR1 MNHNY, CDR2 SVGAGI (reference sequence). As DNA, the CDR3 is TGTGCCAGCAGTTATACTGGAGAGGGAGGAGAAAACATTCAGTACTTC. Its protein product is CASSYTGEGGENIQYF.

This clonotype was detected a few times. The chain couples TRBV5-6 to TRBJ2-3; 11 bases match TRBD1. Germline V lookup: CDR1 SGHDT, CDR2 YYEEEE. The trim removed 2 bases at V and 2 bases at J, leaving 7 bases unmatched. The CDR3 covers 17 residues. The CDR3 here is CASSLGQGALVTDTQYF. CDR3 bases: TGTGCCAGCAGCTTAGGACAGGGGGCGTTGGTCACAGATACGCAGTATTTT.